This T cell receptor (beta chain) was captured by sequencing in a study of blood T cell repertoires in COVID-19. Study-wide background: Collection of acute and convalescent COVID-19 samples took place in the United States, Italy and Spain.

Profiling relied on immunoSEQ multiplex PCR, and the TCRdb table lists in-frame clones only, not all of them. The repertoire includes fewer than 40,000 clones, 65% to 90% of them detected once, and 7.5% to 10% sits in the top ten. The germline V and J ends were trimmed by 3 bases and 7 bases, with 16 bases remaining between them. The CDR3 loop spans 14 amino acids. The germline V gene encodes CDR1 SGHRS and CDR2 YFSETQ. The clonotype was recovered from a man aged 80 or over with active COVID-19. The chain links TRBV5-1 to TRBJ1-2; maybe TRBD1 (6 bases). The sequencing input was peripheral blood. The CDR3 protein is CASSYGQNKGGYTF. CDR3 in DNA: TGCGCCAGCAGCTACGGACAGAATAAGGGTGGCTACACCTTC.